The 21 T cell receptor beta chains reported below all come from one sample, sequenced in a study of glioma-infiltrating T cells. TCR alpha and beta CDR3 regions were amplified from RNA using iRepertoire nested multiplex PCR. TCRdb ran MiXCR on the multiplex PCR reads and lists one entry per CDR3 protein. Of roughly 200,000 distinct CDR3 sequences in the sample, 30% to 40% were seen once. Sequencing was carried out using glioma tissue, nonneoplastic brain tissue, or PBMCs (not recorded which). All receptors derive from a human donor with low-grade glioma or glioblastoma, undergoing nonglioma brain surgery, or in good health (not recorded which).

This clonotype came up many times. The chain recombines TRBV28 with TRBJ1-5; 8 positions match TRBD1. The CDR3 runs 14 residues. V lost 5 bases to trimming and J lost 5 bases; unmatched junction nucleotides: 5. Germline values: CDR1 MDHEN, CDR2 SYDVKM. CDR3 nucleotide sequence: TGTGCCAGCAGTACAGGACAGGGATATCAGCCCCAGCATTTT. It yields the protein CASSTGQGYQPQHF.

The gene calls are TRBV4-3 and TRBJ2-7, with 7 positions matching TRBD2. Germline CDR1 and CDR2: LGHNA and YSLEER. The CDR3 is 16 amino acids. The ends lost 0 bases at V and 2 bases at J; junction bases unmatched: 7. The CDR3 DNA sequence: TGCGCCAGCAGCCAAGATAAGGAGGGAGGGCCCTACGAGCAGTACTTC. As protein: CASSQDKEGGPYEQYF.

The J gene is TRBJ2-1, the V gene TRBV30, with TRBD2 identical over 11 bases. The end of the DNA fits TRBJ2-7 better, so the J call may be wrong. The V gene's germline CDR1 is GTSNPN and CDR2 SVGIG (reference sequence). This CDR3 region has 14 residues. CDR3 sequence reads: CAWTVAGGQNEQYF. The CDR3 DNA sequence: TGTGCCTGGACTGTAGCGGGAGGGCAGAATGAGCAGTACTTC.

To note about this clonotype: A clone one base away is much larger, so this may be a read error. The chain links TRBV4-1 to TRBJ2-7; the match to TRBD2 covers 13 bases. CDR1 MGHRA and CDR2 YSYEKL come from the germline V gene. This CDR3 is 15 amino acids long. The CDR3 protein is CASSQEGTSGNERYF. CDR3 bases: TGCGCCAGCAGCCAAGAAGGGACTAGCGGGAACGAGCGGTACTTC.

This clonotype has ten or more counts. This chain uses TRBV20-1 with TRBJ2-7; 7 bases are shared with TRBD1. The trim removed 2 bases at V and 6 bases at J, leaving 13 bases unmatched. The CDR3 covers 15 residues. Germline values: CDR1 DFQATT, CDR2 SNEGSKA (reference sequence). This chain's CDR3 is CSARHRGDRVGEQYF. The CDR3 DNA is TGCAGTGCTAGACACCGAGGAGACAGGGTGGGCGAGCAGTACTTC.

This clonotype was counted many times. This chain's CDR3 is CSADDRPGTSGSIYEQFF. The CDR3 nucleotides are TGCAGTGCTGACGACAGACCCGGGACTAGCGGGAGTATATATGAGCAGTTCTTC. V and J are TRBV20-1 and TRBJ2-1; 14 bases match TRBD2. The V segment lost 5 bases and the J segment 8 bases; nucleotides outside the gene matches: 17. The CDR3 length is 18 residues. Germline lookup yields CDR1 DFQATT and CDR2 SNEGSKA (reference sequence).

This clonotype came up many times. The V call is TRBV5-1, the J call TRBJ1-2; 7 bases map to TRBD1. CDR1 is SGHRS and CDR2 is YFSETQ in the germline V gene. J was trimmed by 2 bases and V by 0 bases; bases with no gene match: 4. This CDR3 is 15 amino acids long. The CDR3, as DNA: TGCGCCAGCAGCTTGGGTGGGACAGAGAACTATGGCTACACCTTC. Residues: CASSLGGTENYGYTF.

This clonotype was seen repeatedly, ten times or more. The CDR3 loop is CASSRSGDGYEQYF. The CDR3 nucleotides are TGTGCCAGCAGCCGGTCCGGGGACGGCTACGAGCAGTACTTC. This sequence joins TRBV3-1 and TRBJ2-7; D assignment may be TRBD1 or TRBD2 (5 bases each). CDR1 and CDR2 (germline): LGHDT, YNNKEL (reference sequence). V lost 4 bases, J lost 3 bases, and 13 bases lay in between. This CDR3 is 14 amino acids long.

This clonotype was observed many times. The chain carries TRBV6-2 or TRBV6-3 and TRBJ1-5; D not resolved. Trimming stripped 6 bases from V and 3 bases from J, with 9 bases between. CDR3 length equals 13 residues. From germline, CDR1 is MNHEY and CDR2 SVGEGT. CDR3 nucleotides: TGTGCCAGCAGCCGGGATGTCAATCAGCCCCAGCATTTT. This codes for CASSRDVNQPQHF.

At least ten counts were recorded for this clonotype. This chain links TRBV6-2 or TRBV6-3 with TRBJ2-3; the D gene could be TRBD1 or TRBD2 (6 bases each). The CDR3 is made up of 18 amino acids. With 8 bases removed from V and 4 bases from J, the gap between germline ends came to 28 bases. Per the germline V gene, CDR1 is MNHEY and CDR2 is SVGEGT. CDR3 loop: CASRSYAFTGRLADTQYF. CDR3 sequence (DNA): TGTGCCAGCCGTTCGTACGCTTTCACAGGGAGGTTGGCAGATACGCAGTATTTT.

This clonotype was detected only a few times. CDR3 sequence reads: CASSLGLAGDEQFF. The CDR3 DNA is TGTGCCAGCAGTTTAGGACTAGCGGGAGATGAGCAGTTCTTC. The chain carries TRBV27 and TRBJ2-1; TRBD2 matches 13 bases. CDR1 is MNHEY and CDR2 is SMNVEV in the germline V gene (reference sequence). J gave up 8 bases and V 2 bases, and 0 bases lay outside the gene matches. This CDR3 spans 14 amino acids.

The chain links TRBV7-2 to TRBJ2-7, with TRBD1 matching 8 bases. This CDR3 comprises 17 residues. Germline V gene data show CDR1 as SGHTA and CDR2 as FQGNSA. CDR3 DNA sequence: TGTGCGGGCAGCTTAGTCCAGGGGGCCTCCCAGGCCTACGAGCAGTACTTC. This gives the protein CAGSLVQGASQAYEQYF.

This clonotype occurred many times. J is TRBJ2-1 and V is TRBV7-9, with 11 bases aligning to TRBD2. With V trimmed by 5 bases and J by 5 bases, 5 bases remained unmatched. This CDR3 spans 15 amino acids. CDR1 SEHNR and CDR2 FQNEAQ come from the germline V gene (reference sequence). The chain's CDR3 is CASSPGTSGNNEQFF. As DNA, the CDR3 is TGTGCCAGCAGCCCCGGGACTAGCGGCAACAATGAGCAGTTCTTC.

This clonotype has ten or more counts. The chain carries TRBV6-2 or TRBV6-3 and TRBJ2-7; TRBD2 is a possible D gene (5 bases). This CDR3 is built from 14 residues. Germline V gene sequence: CDR1 MNHEY, CDR2 SVGEGT. Trimming shortened V by 6 bases and J by 1 base, and 13 bases separated the two germline ends. For the CDR3, the DNA is TGTGCCAGCAGACCCTACGAGGGATCCTACGAGCAGTACTTC. It codes for CASRPYEGSYEQYF.

Points on this clonotype: This may come from a read error, since a much larger clone is one base off. The V gene is TRBV7-2, the J gene TRBJ2-3; 10 bases are a match to TRBD2. The CDR3 contains 15 residues. Germline V gives CDR1 SGHTA, CDR2 FQGNSA. Unmatched junction bases numbered 4, after V lost 4 bases and J lost 3 bases. The CDR3 sequence: CASSSGLAETDTQYF. The CDR3 DNA reads as TGTGCCAGCAGCTCTGGACTAGCGGAAACAGATACGCAGTATTTT. Filled out from reference TRBV7-2 and TRBJ2-3, the complete variable domain reads GAGVSQSPSNKVTEKGKDVELRCDPISGHTALYWYRQSLGQGLEFLIYFQGNSAPDKSGLPSDRFSAERTGGSVSTLTIQRTQQEDSAVYLCASSSGLAETDTQYFGPGTRLTVL.

In the case of this clonotype: A much more abundant neighbour one base away suggests this may be a read error. The chain employs TRBV4-1 and TRBJ2-1, with D perhaps TRBD1 or TRBD2 (5 bases each). The CDR3 loop spans 18 amino acids. Per the germline V gene, CDR1 is MGHRA and CDR2 is YSYEKL. The DNA for the CDR3 is TGCGCCGGCAGCCAAGGAGCGCTACGGGGCTCCGAATACAATGAGCAGTTCTTC. Its protein product is CAGSQGALRGSEYNEQFF.

This rearrangement joins TRBV18 to TRBJ2-1; 8 bases are shared with TRBD2. The V gene end was trimmed by 3 bases and the J gene end by 5 bases; junction bases not matched to a gene: 6. The germline V gene has CDR1 KGHSH and CDR2 LQKENI. The CDR3 sequence is 15 residues long. The CDR3 spells CASSPFGREDNEQFF. CDR3 in DNA: TGTGCCAGCTCACCGTTTGGGCGGGAGGACAATGAGCAGTTCTTC.

The table lists this clonotype with many counts. The chain joins TRBV27 to TRBJ2-5; D remains unclear. The germline V gene encodes CDR1 MNHEY and CDR2 SMNVEV (reference sequence). The CDR3 is 14 amino acids. V was cut by 5 bases and J by 4 bases, with 14 bases left in between. This CDR3 is CASSRMGIGETQYF. The DNA of the CDR3 is TGTGCCAGCAGTCGAATGGGAATTGGAGAGACCCAGTACTTC.

Turning to this clonotype: A read error may account for a junction end that differs from germline. The chain links TRBV7-2 to TRBJ2-2, with D possibly being TRBD2 (5 bases). Per the germline V gene, CDR1 is SGHTA and CDR2 is FQGNSA. The CDR3 sequence is 15 residues long. The CDR3 loop reads CATSRAVDNTGELSF. CDR3 sequence (DNA): TGTGCCACCTCCCGGGCAGTGGATAACACCGGGGAGCTGTCTTTT.

The J gene is TRBJ2-5, the V gene TRBV12-3 or TRBV12-4, with 8 bases that match TRBD1. The CDR3 consists of 14 residues. After removal of 6 bases from V and 4 bases from J, the junction contained 7 bases not matched to a gene. The CDR3 spells CASSLTGAGETQYF. The CDR3 bases are TGTGCCAGCAGCTTGACAGGGGCTGGAGAGACCCAGTACTTC.

This clonotype has ten or more counts. This chain uses TRBV7-3 with TRBJ2-5; possibly TRBD2 for D (5 bases). V lost 5 bases to trimming and J lost 5 bases, with 12 bases between them. The CDR3 totals 13 residues. The germline gives CDR1 SGHTA, CDR2 FQGTGA. The CDR3 spells CASSPEGGETQYF. As DNA, the CDR3 is TGTGCCAGCAGCCCAGAGGGCGGGGAGACCCAGTACTTC.